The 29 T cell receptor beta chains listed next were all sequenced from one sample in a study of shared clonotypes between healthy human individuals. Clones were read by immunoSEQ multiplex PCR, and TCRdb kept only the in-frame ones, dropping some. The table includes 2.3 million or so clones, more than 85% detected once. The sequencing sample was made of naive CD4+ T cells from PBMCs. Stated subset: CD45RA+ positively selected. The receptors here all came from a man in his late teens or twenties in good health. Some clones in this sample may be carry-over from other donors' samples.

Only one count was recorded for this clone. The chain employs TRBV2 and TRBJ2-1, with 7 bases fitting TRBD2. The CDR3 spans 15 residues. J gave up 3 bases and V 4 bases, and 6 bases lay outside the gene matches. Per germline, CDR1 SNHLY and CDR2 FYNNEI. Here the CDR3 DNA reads TGTGCCAGCAGTGGTCGCGGGAGCGTCTACAATGAGCAGTTCTTC. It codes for CASSGRGSVYNEQFF.

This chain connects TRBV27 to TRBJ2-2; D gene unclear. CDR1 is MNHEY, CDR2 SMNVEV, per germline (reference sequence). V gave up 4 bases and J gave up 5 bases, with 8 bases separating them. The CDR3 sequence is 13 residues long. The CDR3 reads CASSYRGTGELFF. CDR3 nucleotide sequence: TGTGCCAGCAGTTACCGCGGAACCGGGGAGCTGTTTTTT.

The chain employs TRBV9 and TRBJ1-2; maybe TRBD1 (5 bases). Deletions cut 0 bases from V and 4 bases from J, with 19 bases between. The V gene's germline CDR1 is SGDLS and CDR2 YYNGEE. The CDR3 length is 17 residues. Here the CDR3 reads CASSVVDSSSPSYGYTF. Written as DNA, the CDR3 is TGTGCCAGCAGCGTAGTCGACAGCAGTTCTCCCAGCTATGGCTACACCTTC.

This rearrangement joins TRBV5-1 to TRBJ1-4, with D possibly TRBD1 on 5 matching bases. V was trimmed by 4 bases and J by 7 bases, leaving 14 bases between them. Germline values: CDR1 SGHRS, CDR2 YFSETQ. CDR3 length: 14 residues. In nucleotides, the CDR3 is TGCGCCAGCAGCCTTGACAGTCTCCCTGAAAAACTGTTTTTT. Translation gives CASSLDSLPEKLFF.

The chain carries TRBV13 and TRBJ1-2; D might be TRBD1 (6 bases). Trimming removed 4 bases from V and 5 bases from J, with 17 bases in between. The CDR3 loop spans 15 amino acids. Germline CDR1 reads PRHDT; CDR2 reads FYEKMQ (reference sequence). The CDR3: CASSSMGGREYGYTF. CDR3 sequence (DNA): TGTGCCAGCAGCTCTATGGGGGGGCGCGAATATGGCTACACCTTC.

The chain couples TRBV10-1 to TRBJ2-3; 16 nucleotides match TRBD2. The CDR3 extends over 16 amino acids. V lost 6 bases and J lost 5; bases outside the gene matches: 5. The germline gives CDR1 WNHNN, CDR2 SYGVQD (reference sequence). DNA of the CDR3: TGCGCCAGCAGGGGGACTAGCGGGAGGGTTGTAGATACGCAGTATTTT. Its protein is CASRGTSGRVVDTQYF.

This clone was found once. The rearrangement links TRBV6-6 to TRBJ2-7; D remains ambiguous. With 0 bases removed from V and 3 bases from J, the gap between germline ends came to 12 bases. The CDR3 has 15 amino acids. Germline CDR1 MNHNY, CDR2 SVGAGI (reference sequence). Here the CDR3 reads CASSYSGFQRYEQYF. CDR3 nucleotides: TGTGCCAGCAGTTACTCGGGATTCCAACGCTACGAGCAGTACTTC.

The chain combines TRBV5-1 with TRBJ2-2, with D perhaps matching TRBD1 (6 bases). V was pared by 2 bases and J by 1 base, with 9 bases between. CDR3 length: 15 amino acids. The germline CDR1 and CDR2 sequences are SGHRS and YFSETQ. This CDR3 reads CASSFRQVNTGELFF. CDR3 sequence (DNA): TGCGCCAGCAGCTTTCGACAGGTGAACACCGGGGAGCTGTTTTTT.

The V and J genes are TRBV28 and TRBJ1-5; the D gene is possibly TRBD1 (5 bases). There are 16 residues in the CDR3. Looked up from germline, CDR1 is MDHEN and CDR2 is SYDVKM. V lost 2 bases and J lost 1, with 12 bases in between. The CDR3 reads CASSLTGRSSNQPQHF. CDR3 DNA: TGTGCCAGCAGTTTAACGGGACGAAGCAGCAATCAGCCCCAGCATTTT.

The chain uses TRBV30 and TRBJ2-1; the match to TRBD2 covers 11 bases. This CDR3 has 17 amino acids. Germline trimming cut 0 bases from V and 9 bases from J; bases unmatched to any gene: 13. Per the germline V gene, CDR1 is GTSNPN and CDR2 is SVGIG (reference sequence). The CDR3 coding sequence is TGTGCCTGGAGTGTACCCCACACTAGCGGGAGAAAGGGTGAGCAGTTCTTC. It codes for CAWSVPHTSGRKGEQFF.

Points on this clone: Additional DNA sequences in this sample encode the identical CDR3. CDR3 in amino acids: CASSPSADTQYF. In DNA form, the CDR3 reads TGTGCCAGCTCACCTTCTGCAGATACGCAGTATTTT. V usage is TRBV18 and J usage is TRBJ2-3; D unclear. Looked up from germline, CDR1 is KGHSH and CDR2 is LQKENI. This CDR3 contains 12 residues. V lost 3 bases and J lost 4, with 5 bases in between.

DNA for the CDR3: TGTGCCATCAGTGAAGGGACTAGGGGCTACGAGCAGTACTTC. Protein sequence: CAISEGTRGYEQYF. The chain couples TRBV10-3 to TRBJ2-7, with 8 bases lining up with TRBD2. The CDR3 consists of 14 residues. Germline V CDR1 and CDR2: ENHRY, SYGVKD. The V segment lost 3 bases and the J segment 3 bases; nucleotides outside the gene matches: 4.

For the CDR3, the DNA is TGTGCCAGCAGCCAAGATCGGGGGAGGGCCTACGAGCAGTACTTC. Its translation is CASSQDRGRAYEQYF. The chain is built from TRBV4-2 and TRBJ2-7; 7 positions agree with TRBD2. Per germline, CDR1 LGHNA and CDR2 YNFKEQ. The J segment lost 2 bases and the V segment lost 0 bases, leaving 4 bases of the junction unmatched. The CDR3 contains 15 residues.

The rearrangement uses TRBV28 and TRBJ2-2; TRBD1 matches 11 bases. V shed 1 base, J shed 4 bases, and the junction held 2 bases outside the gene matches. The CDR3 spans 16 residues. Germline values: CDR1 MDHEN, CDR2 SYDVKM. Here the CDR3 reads CASSLFGTGGTGELFF. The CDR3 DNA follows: TGTGCCAGCAGTTTATTTGGGACAGGGGGCACCGGGGAGCTGTTTTTT.

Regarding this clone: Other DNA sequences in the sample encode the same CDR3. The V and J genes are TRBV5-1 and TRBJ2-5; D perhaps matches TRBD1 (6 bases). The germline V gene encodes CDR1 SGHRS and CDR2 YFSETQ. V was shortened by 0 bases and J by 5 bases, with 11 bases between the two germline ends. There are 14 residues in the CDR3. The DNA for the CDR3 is TGCGCCAGCAGCTTGGGGACAGTTAGGGAGACCCAGTACTTC. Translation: CASSLGTVRETQYF.

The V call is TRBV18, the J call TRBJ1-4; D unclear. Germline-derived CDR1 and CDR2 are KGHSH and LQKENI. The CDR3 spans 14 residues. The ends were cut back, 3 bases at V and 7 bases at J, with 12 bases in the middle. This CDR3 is CASSPGGIGEKLFF. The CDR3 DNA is TGTGCCAGCTCACCTGGAGGTATCGGTGAAAAACTGTTTTTT.

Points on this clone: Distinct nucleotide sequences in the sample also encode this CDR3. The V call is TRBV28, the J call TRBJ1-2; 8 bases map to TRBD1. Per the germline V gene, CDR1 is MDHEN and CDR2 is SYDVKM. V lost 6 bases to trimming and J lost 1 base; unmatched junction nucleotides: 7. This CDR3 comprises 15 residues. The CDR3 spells CASSPSTGVNYGYTF. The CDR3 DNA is TGTGCCAGCAGCCCTTCGACAGGGGTTAACTATGGCTACACCTTC.

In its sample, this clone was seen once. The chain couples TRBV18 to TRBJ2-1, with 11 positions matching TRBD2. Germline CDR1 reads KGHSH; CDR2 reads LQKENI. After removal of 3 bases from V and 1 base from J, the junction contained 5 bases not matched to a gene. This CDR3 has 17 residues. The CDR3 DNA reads TGTGCCAGCTCACCGGCGGGACTAGCGGTGTCCTACAATGAGCAGTTCTTC. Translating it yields CASSPAGLAVSYNEQFF.

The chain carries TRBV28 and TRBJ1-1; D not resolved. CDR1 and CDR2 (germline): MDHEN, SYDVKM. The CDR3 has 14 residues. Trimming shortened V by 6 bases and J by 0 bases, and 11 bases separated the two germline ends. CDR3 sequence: CASSKQLMNTEAFF. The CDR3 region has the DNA TGTGCCAGCAGCAAACAGCTGATGAACACTGAAGCTTTCTTT.

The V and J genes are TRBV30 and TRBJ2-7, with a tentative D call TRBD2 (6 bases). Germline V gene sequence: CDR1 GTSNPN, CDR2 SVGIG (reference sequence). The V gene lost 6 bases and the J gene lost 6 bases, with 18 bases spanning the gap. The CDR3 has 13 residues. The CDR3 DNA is TGTGCCTGTAACCTTCGGGAGAACGGCGAGCAGTACTTC. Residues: CACNLRENGEQYF.

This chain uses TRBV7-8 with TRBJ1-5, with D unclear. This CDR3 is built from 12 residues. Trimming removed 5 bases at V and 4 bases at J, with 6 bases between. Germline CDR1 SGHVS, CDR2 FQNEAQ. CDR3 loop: CASSVGNQPQHF. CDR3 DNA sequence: TGTGCCAGCAGCGTAGGAAATCAGCCCCAGCATTTT.

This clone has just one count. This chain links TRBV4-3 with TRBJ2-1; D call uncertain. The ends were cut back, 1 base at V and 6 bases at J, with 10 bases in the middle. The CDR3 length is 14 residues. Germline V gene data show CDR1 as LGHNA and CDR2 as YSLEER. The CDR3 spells CASSQAPGGNEQFF. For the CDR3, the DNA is TGCGCCAGCAGCCAAGCGCCGGGCGGCAATGAGCAGTTCTTC.

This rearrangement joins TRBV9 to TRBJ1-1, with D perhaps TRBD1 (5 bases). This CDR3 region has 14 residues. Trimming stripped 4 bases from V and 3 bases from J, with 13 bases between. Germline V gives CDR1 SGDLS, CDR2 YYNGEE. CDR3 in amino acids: CASSTIDRYTEAFF. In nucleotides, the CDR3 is TGTGCCAGCAGCACCATCGACAGATACACTGAAGCTTTCTTT.

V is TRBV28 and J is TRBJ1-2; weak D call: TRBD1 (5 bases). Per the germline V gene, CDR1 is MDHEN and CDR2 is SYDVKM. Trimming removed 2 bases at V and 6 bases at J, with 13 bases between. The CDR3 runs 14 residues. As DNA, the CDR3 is TGTGCCAGCAGTTTAAGGGACCCCTGGGATGGCTACACCTTC. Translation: CASSLRDPWDGYTF.

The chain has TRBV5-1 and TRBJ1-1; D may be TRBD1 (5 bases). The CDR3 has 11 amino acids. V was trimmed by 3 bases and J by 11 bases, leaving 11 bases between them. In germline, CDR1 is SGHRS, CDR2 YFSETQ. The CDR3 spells CASSWGREAFF. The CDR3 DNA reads TGCGCCAGCAGCTGGGGCCGGGAGGCTTTCTTT.

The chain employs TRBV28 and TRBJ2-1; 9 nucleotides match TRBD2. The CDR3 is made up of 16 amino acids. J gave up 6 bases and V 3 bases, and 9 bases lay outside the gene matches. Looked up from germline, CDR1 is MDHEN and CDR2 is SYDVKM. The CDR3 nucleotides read TGTGCCAGCAGTTTGTCTGCGGGAGGGGGCTTCAATGAGCAGTTCTTC. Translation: CASSLSAGGGFNEQFF.

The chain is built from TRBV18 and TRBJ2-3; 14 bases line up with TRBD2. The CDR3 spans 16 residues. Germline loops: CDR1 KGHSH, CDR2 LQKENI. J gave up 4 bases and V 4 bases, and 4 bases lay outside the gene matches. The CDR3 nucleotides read TGTGCCAGCTCACTGGGGACTAGCGGGAGTTCAGATACGCAGTATTTT. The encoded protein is CASSLGTSGSSDTQYF.

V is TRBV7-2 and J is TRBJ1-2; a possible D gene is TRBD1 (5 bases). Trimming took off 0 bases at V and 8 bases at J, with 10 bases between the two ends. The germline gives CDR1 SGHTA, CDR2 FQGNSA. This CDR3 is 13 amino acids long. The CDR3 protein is CASSLARQGGYTF. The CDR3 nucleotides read TGTGCCAGCAGCTTAGCGAGGCAGGGAGGCTACACCTTC.

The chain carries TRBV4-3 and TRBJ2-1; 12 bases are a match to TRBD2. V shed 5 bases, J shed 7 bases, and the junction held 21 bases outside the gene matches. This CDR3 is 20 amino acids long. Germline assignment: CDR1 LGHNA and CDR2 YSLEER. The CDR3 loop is CASSELLASLRTSGINEQFF. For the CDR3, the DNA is TGCGCCAGCAGCGAACTACTAGCCTCCTTAAGGACTAGCGGGATAAATGAGCAGTTCTTC.